The 29 T cell receptor beta chains in this list originate from one sample, sequenced in a study of T cell responses to AZD1222 COVID-19 vaccine. The table came from immunoSEQ multiplex PCR; TCRdb's copy has only in-frame clones and leaves some out. The data hold fewer than 100,000 clones, with about 90% observed a single time. Sequenced here: peripheral blood, sampled on day 0 of AZD1222 vaccination. The receptors come from an adult in good health.

The V and J genes are TRBV7-9 and TRBJ2-3; 13 bases align to TRBD2. With V trimmed by 5 bases and J by 3 bases, 8 bases remained unmatched. This CDR3 has 17 amino acids. Per the germline V gene, CDR1 is SEHNR and CDR2 is FQNEAQ (reference sequence). CDR3 in DNA: TGTGCCAGCAGCCCCGGACTAGCGGGGGCTCCAACAGATACGCAGTATTTT. Its protein is CASSPGLAGAPTDTQYF.

This clone was counted a single time. The chain combines TRBV6-2 or TRBV6-3 with TRBJ1-2, with 8 bases identical to TRBD1. CDR1 is MNHEY, CDR2 SVGEGT, per germline. Trimming took 5 bases from V and 8 from J; bases not matched to a gene: 7. The CDR3 consists of 13 residues. CDR3 nucleotide sequence: TGTGCCAGCAGTAACGACAGGGGTGGAGGCTACACCTTC. Translation: CASSNDRGGGYTF.

The J gene is TRBJ2-5, the V gene TRBV5-1, with TRBD2 matching over 10 bases. CDR3 size: 15 residues. J lost 3 bases, V lost 4 bases, and 6 bases had no gene match. The germline V gene encodes CDR1 SGHRS and CDR2 YFSETQ. The chain's CDR3 is CASSQVSGGKETQYF. The CDR3 DNA is TGCGCCAGCAGCCAAGTTAGCGGGGGGAAAGAGACCCAGTACTTC.

The chain links TRBV2 to TRBJ1-5, with D unresolved. V dropped 3 bases and J dropped 0 bases, with 15 bases sitting between them. Per germline, CDR1 SNHLY and CDR2 FYNNEI. This CDR3 has 17 residues. The CDR3 protein is CASSDPQEPISNQPQHF. DNA for the CDR3: TGTGCCAGCAGTGACCCCCAAGAACCGATTAGCAATCAGCCCCAGCATTTT.

The chain joins TRBV9 to TRBJ2-2, with 9 bases matching TRBD1. Unmatched junction bases numbered 13, after V lost 4 bases and J lost 6 bases. Per germline, CDR1 SGDLS and CDR2 YYNGEE. The CDR3 covers 17 residues. The CDR3 reads CASSLEALTGGSGELFF. The CDR3 DNA reads as TGTGCCAGCAGCCTAGAGGCCTTAACAGGGGGCTCCGGGGAGCTGTTTTTT.

The genes are TRBV2 and TRBJ1-2, with 7 nucleotides matching TRBD1. Germline V gene lookup returns CDR1 SNHLY and CDR2 FYNNEI. The CDR3 extends over 15 amino acids. Trimming cost V 8 bases and J 8 bases; bases outside gene matches: 17. The CDR3, as DNA: TGTGCCAGCCAAGGGGACAGTCTCGTCTCTCGCGGCTACACCTTC. Protein product: CASQGDSLVSRGYTF. Together with reference TRBV2 and TRBJ1-2, the CDR3 gives the full variable domain: EPEVTQTPSHQVTQMGQEVILRCVPISNHLYFYWYRQILGQKVEFLVSFYNNEISEKSEIFDDQFSVERPDGSNFTLKIRSTKLEDSAMYFCASQGDSLVSRGYTFGSGTRLTVV.

In DNA form, the CDR3 reads TGTGCCAGCAGCGTACAGGGCGTCTGGTACACCTTC. This encodes CASSVQGVWYTF. V usage is TRBV7-2 and J usage is TRBJ1-2; D is perhaps TRBD1 (6 bases). V gave up 5 bases and J gave up 11 bases, with 15 bases separating them. CDR3 size: 12 residues. Germline lookup yields CDR1 SGHTA and CDR2 FQGNSA. The complete variable domain, with remaining parts taken from reference TRBV7-2 and TRBJ1-2, reads GAGVSQSPSNKVTEKGKDVELRCDPISGHTALYWYRQSLGQGLEFLIYFQGNSAPDKSGLPSDRFSAERTGGSVSTLTIQRTQQEDSAVYLCASSVQGVWYTFGSGTRLTVV.

The chain recombines TRBV24-1 with TRBJ2-5; D is uncertain. The CDR3 contains 10 residues. The V end was cut by 12 bases, the J end by 1 base, with 5 bases between. CDR1 and CDR2 (germline): KGHDR, SFDVKD. In nucleotides, the CDR3 is TGTGCCGGGTCCCAAGAGACCCAGTACTTC. Its protein is CAGSQETQYF.

The V call is TRBV21-1, the J call TRBJ1-1. TRBV21-1 is labeled a pseudogene. The CDR3 loop spans 12 amino acids. The CDR3 spells CASSKGRTEAFF. The CDR3 nucleotides are TGTGCCAGCAGCAAGGGTCGCACTGAAGCTTTCTTT.

The chain employs TRBV6-2 or TRBV6-3 and TRBJ1-5; a possible D gene is TRBD1 (5 bases). Germline V gene data show CDR1 as MNHEY and CDR2 as SVGEGT. V gave up 0 bases and J gave up 5 bases, with 11 bases separating them. This CDR3 comprises 15 residues. Here the CDR3 reads CASSYSSWGHQPQHF. In DNA form, the CDR3 reads TGTGCCAGCAGTTACTCTTCCTGGGGCCATCAGCCCCAGCATTTT.

This rearrangement joins TRBV9 to TRBJ1-2; D is possibly TRBD1 (5 bases). Trimming took off 0 bases at V and 6 bases at J, with 18 bases between the two ends. CDR3 length: 16 amino acids. Per germline, CDR1 SGDLS and CDR2 YYNGEE. CDR3 in amino acids: CASSVETALPEDGYTF. In DNA, the CDR3 is TGTGCCAGCAGCGTAGAGACAGCGCTTCCAGAGGATGGCTACACCTTC.

This rearrangement joins TRBV29-1 to TRBJ2-7; no reliable D call. This CDR3 is 10 amino acids long. Germline V gene sequence: CDR1 SQVTM, CDR2 ANQGSEA. The germline V and J ends were trimmed by 6 bases and 1 base, with 4 bases remaining between them. CDR3 nucleotide sequence: TGCAGCGTCGGGTCCTACGAGCAGTACTTC. Its translation: CSVGSYEQYF.

This rearrangement joins TRBV11-2 to TRBJ1-2; TRBD1 agrees at 8 bases. CDR3 length: 12 amino acids. CDR1 SGHAT and CDR2 FQNNGV come from the germline V gene. J lost 13 bases, V lost 4 bases, and 8 bases had no gene match. DNA of the CDR3: TGTGCCAGCAGCTCAGGGGGACAGGAGCTCACCTTC. Translated, it gives CASSSGGQELTF.

This chain joins TRBV11-3 and TRBJ2-7; either TRBD1 or TRBD2 may fit D (5 bases each). Trimming cost V 2 bases and J 3 bases, with 20 bases left between them. The CDR3 runs 17 residues. The germline gives CDR1 SGHNT, CDR2 YENEEA. The CDR3 nucleotides are TGTGCCAGCAGCTTACTTATAACGGGACCTGAGGTCTACGAGCAGTACTTC. Translated: CASSLLITGPEVYEQYF.

This clone is a singleton in its sample. The chain combines TRBV7-9 with TRBJ1-5; 7 nucleotides agree with TRBD1. V was clipped by 1 base and J by 7 bases; unmatched bases: 7. Germline assignment: CDR1 SEHNR and CDR2 FQNEAQ (reference sequence). This CDR3 has 15 residues. The CDR3 region has the DNA TGTGCCAGCAGCTTAGGCACAGGGGCTATCCAGCCCCAGCATTTT. This sequence encodes CASSLGTGAIQPQHF. Variable domain in full (rest from reference TRBV7-9 and TRBJ1-5): DTGVSQNPRHKITKRGQNVTFRCDPISEHNRLYWYRQTLGQGPEFLTYFQNEAQLEKSRLLSDRFSAERPKGSFSTLEIQRTEQGDSAMYLCASSLGTGAIQPQHFGDGTRLSIL.

This clone was observed once. This sequence joins TRBV2 and TRBJ2-5; TRBD2 is a possible D gene (6 bases). Looked up from germline, CDR1 is SNHLY and CDR2 is FYNNEI. V gave up 5 bases and J gave up 11 bases, with 12 bases separating them. CDR3 length: 11 residues. The CDR3 protein is CASSTTRGQYF. The CDR3 nucleotides read TGTGCCAGCAGTACAACCCGGGGGCAGTACTTC.

V and J are TRBV18 and TRBJ1-2, with 10 positions matching TRBD1. Germline CDR1 KGHSH, CDR2 LQKENI. V lost 5 bases to trimming and J lost 4 bases; unmatched junction nucleotides: 13. The CDR3 sequence is 17 residues long. The chain's CDR3 is CASSESRGTGVSYGYTF. CDR3 sequence (DNA): TGTGCCAGCTCAGAATCGAGAGGGACAGGGGTGAGCTATGGCTACACCTTC.

This clone occurred a few times. J is TRBJ2-7 and V is TRBV10-3; D unclear. This CDR3 is built from 13 residues. CDR1 is ENHRY, CDR2 SYGVKD, per germline. V lost 0 bases and J 6 bases, leaving 9 bases between the germline ends. CDR3 DNA: TGTGCCATCAGTGAGTCCCCAGTGGGCGAGCAGTACTTC. It specifies CAISESPVGEQYF.

J is TRBJ2-7 and V is TRBV7-8, with 8 bases lining up with TRBD1. The CDR3 has 16 amino acids. The germline V gene encodes CDR1 SGHVS and CDR2 FQNEAQ. The ends lost 5 bases at V and 1 base at J; junction bases unmatched: 10. DNA for the CDR3: TGTGCCAGCAGCCTCTGGACAGGGTCAAGGTCCTACGAGCAGTACTTC. Its translation is CASSLWTGSRSYEQYF.

J is TRBJ2-1 and V is TRBV19; D may be TRBD1 (6 bases). Trimming removed 4 bases from V and 5 bases from J, with 21 bases in between. CDR3 size: 17 residues. CDR1 is LNHDA, CDR2 SQIVND, per germline (reference sequence). CDR3 sequence: CASSTFLTGQRNNEQFF. The DNA for the CDR3 is TGTGCCAGTAGTACGTTTCTCACAGGACAGAGAAACAATGAGCAGTTCTTC.

This clone is labeled medium-sized. J is TRBJ1-6 and V is TRBV4-2; a weak D match, TRBD1 (6 bases). Trimming took 1 base from V and 6 from J, leaving 13 bases between them. The CDR3 is made up of 16 amino acids. Germline V gene data show CDR1 as LGHNA and CDR2 as YNFKEQ. CDR3 sequence: CASSQAPDSRNSPLHF. DNA for the CDR3: TGTGCCAGCAGCCAAGCCCCGGACAGCCGTAATTCACCCCTCCACTTT.

The chain carries TRBV1 and TRBJ1-3. TRBV1 is labeled a pseudogene. CDR3 length: 15 residues. The CDR3 bases are TGCACCAGCCCCCGGGATTTTCACGCTGGAAACACCATATATTTT. Amino acids: CTSPRDFHAGNTIYF.

Only one count was recorded for this clone. The chain is built from TRBV15 and TRBJ1-4; D gene ambiguous. This CDR3 is 12 amino acids long. The V gene's germline CDR1 is LNHNV and CDR2 YYDKDF (reference sequence). V was clipped by 5 bases and J by 6 bases, with 7 bases between them. CDR3 amino acids: CATSEEHEKLFF. The CDR3 nucleotides are TGTGCCACCAGCGAGGAGCATGAAAAACTGTTTTTT.

The chain combines TRBV5-8 with TRBJ2-1; the match to TRBD2 covers 12 bases. Germline V gene sequence: CDR1 SGHTS, CDR2 YDEGEE. The CDR3 loop spans 18 amino acids. J lost 4 bases, V lost 4 bases, and 12 bases had no gene match. CDR3 region: CASSPSRTSGDRYNEQFF. CDR3 DNA: TGTGCCAGCAGCCCCTCGCGGACTAGCGGGGACAGATACAATGAGCAGTTCTTC.

By share of the sample, this clone is medium-sized (0.01 to 0.1%). The same CDR3 arises from other DNA sequences in this sample as well. This chain joins TRBV30 and TRBJ2-7; 7 nucleotides line up with TRBD1. This CDR3 comprises 15 residues. Unmatched junction bases numbered 12, after V lost 0 bases and J lost 7 bases. CDR1 and CDR2 from the germline V gene are GTSNPN and SVGIG (reference sequence). The CDR3: CAWSVGTGAGGEQYF. CDR3 nucleotides: TGTGCCTGGAGTGTAGGCACAGGGGCGGGTGGGGAGCAGTACTTC.

V and J are TRBV19 and TRBJ1-2; D gene uncertain. CDR1 is LNHDA, CDR2 SQIVND, per germline (reference sequence). The V and J ends lost 5 bases and 0 bases respectively, with 13 bases between them. This CDR3 comprises 15 residues. The CDR3 DNA reads TGTGCCAGTAGTGAAGGCGGGAGAACTAACTATGGCTACACCTTC. It translates to CASSEGGRTNYGYTF.

The CDR3 DNA sequence: TGTGCCAGCAGTTTCGGACAGGTTAAAGATACGCAGTATTTT. Its protein is CASSFGQVKDTQYF. This rearrangement joins TRBV27 to TRBJ2-3; 7 bases align to TRBD1. J gave up 5 bases and V 3 bases, and 5 bases lay outside the gene matches. The CDR3 is 14 amino acids. The germline CDR1 and CDR2 sequences are MNHEY and SMNVEV (reference sequence).

V usage is TRBV7-8 and J usage is TRBJ1-2, with unresolved D. Trimming cost V 2 bases and J 4 bases, with 8 bases left between them. The germline V gene encodes CDR1 SGHVS and CDR2 FQNEAQ. This CDR3 is 13 amino acids long. In DNA, the CDR3 is TGTGCCAGCAGCTTAATCAGTGGCTATGGCTACACCTTC. It encodes CASSLISGYGYTF.

The chain uses TRBV5-1 and TRBJ1-1, with D possibly being TRBD1 (6 bases). V was trimmed by 4 bases and J by 6 bases, leaving 16 bases between them. CDR1 and CDR2 (germline): SGHRS, YFSETQ. The CDR3 length is 14 residues. In DNA, the CDR3 is TGCGCCAGCAGCCTGGGGGCCAGTGGGTCTGAAGCTTTCTTT. This sequence encodes CASSLGASGSEAFF.